The 18 T cell receptor beta chains below all came from one sample that was sequenced in a study of cytomegalovirus exposure and HLA in healthy donors. PCR used 60 Vbeta primers and 13 Jbeta primers. Clones were sequenced by immunoSEQ multiplex PCR, and TCRdb holds only the in-frame ones, with some missing. The sample contains around 140,000 clones, around 78% of which appear only once. Material: PBMCs. These receptors were obtained from a woman aged 18-29 years in good health and CMV-seronegative.

The chain is built from TRBV5-6 and TRBJ2-1; 7 nucleotides match TRBD2. The CDR3 is 15 residues long. J lost 6 bases, V lost 4 bases, and 10 bases had no gene match. The germline CDR1 and CDR2 sequences are SGHDT and YYEEEE. The CDR3 protein is CASSRQVTSFNEQFF. CDR3 in DNA: TGTGCCAGCAGCCGCCAGGTGACTAGCTTCAATGAGCAGTTCTTC.

The CDR3 loop is CASSAGTKPGTDTQYF. CDR3 DNA: TGTGCCAGCAGCGCCGGGACTAAGCCAGGCACAGATACGCAGTATTTT. The V gene is TRBV5-4, the J gene TRBJ2-3; 7 bases are shared with TRBD2. Germline V gene data show CDR1 as SGHNT and CDR2 as YYREEE (reference sequence). This CDR3 region has 16 residues. The ends lost 4 bases at V and 1 base at J; junction bases unmatched: 9.

Only a few counts were recorded for this clone. The chain combines TRBV7-9 with TRBJ2-1, with D tentatively TRBD2 (6 bases). This CDR3 has 14 residues. V gave up 0 bases and J gave up 3 bases, with 6 bases separating them. Germline V gene lookup returns CDR1 SEHNR and CDR2 FQNEAQ (reference sequence). CDR3 in DNA: TGTGCCAGCAGCTTAGCGGGAGGCTACAATGAGCAGTTCTTC. As protein: CASSLAGGYNEQFF.

The CDR3 loop reads CASGVAGVYEQYF. CDR3 bases: TGTGCCAGCGGTGTAGCGGGAGTCTACGAGCAGTACTTC. This chain joins TRBV25-1 and TRBJ2-7, with 9 bases identical to TRBD2. Losses at the gene ends were 8 bases for V and 3 bases for J; bases not matched to a gene: 5. CDR3 length equals 13 residues. Germline CDR1 and CDR2: MGHDK and SYGVNS.

This chain joins TRBV6-1 and TRBJ1-5; D not certain. The CDR3 consists of 12 residues. Trimming removed 6 bases from V and 4 bases from J, with 7 bases in between. Germline assignment: CDR1 MNHNS and CDR2 SASEGT. This CDR3 reads CASRPINQPQHF. The CDR3 DNA follows: TGTGCCAGCAGACCTATTAATCAGCCCCAGCATTTT.

This clone was detected a few times. This chain joins TRBV12-5 and TRBJ1-1; a possible D gene is TRBD1 (6 bases). The V end was cut by 2 bases, the J end by 3 bases, with 10 bases between. The CDR3 sequence is 14 residues long. Per germline, CDR1 LGHNT and CDR2 FRNRAP. The CDR3 sequence: CASGLLGGYTEAFF. In nucleotides, the CDR3 is TGTGCTAGTGGTTTGTTAGGGGGTTACACTGAAGCTTTCTTT.

The count of this clone is one. The genes are TRBV4-1 and TRBJ1-1, with TRBD1 matching over 8 bases. This CDR3 has 15 amino acids. Unmatched junction bases numbered 5, after V lost 2 bases and J lost 3 bases. Germline assignment: CDR1 MGHRA and CDR2 YSYEKL. This CDR3 reads CASSQRLQGDTEAFF. As DNA, the CDR3 is TGCGCCAGCAGCCAACGTTTACAGGGGGACACTGAAGCTTTCTTT.

The rearrangement joins TRBV5-4 to TRBJ1-2; D is undetermined. CDR1 is SGHNT, CDR2 YYREEE, per germline (reference sequence). This CDR3 is 14 amino acids long. V was trimmed by 0 bases and J by 2 bases, leaving 8 bases between them. CDR3 DNA: TGTGCCAGCAGCTTGGATGAGAGCAACTATGGCTACACCTTC. Its protein is CASSLDESNYGYTF.

This clone was seen a handful of times. The rearrangement links TRBV9 to TRBJ2-5; D may be TRBD2 (5 bases). V gave up 0 bases and J gave up 5 bases, with 14 bases separating them. Germline lookup yields CDR1 SGDLS and CDR2 YYNGEE. The CDR3 totals 15 residues. The CDR3 DNA follows: TGTGCCAGCAGCGTAGGACGGGCGCCGGGGGAGACCCAGTACTTC. This translates into CASSVGRAPGETQYF. The entire variable domain, with the rest obtained from reference TRBV9 and TRBJ2-5, is as follows: DSGVTQTPKHLITATGQRVTLRCSPRSGDLSVYWYQQSLDQGLQFLIQYYNGEERAKGNILERFSAQQFPDLHSELNLSSLELGDSALYFCASSVGRAPGETQYFGPGTRLLVL.

The chain joins TRBV5-1 to TRBJ2-1; D is unresolved. The CDR3 extends over 19 amino acids. Germline CDR1 SGHRS, CDR2 YFSETQ. V was trimmed by 0 bases and J by 3 bases, leaving 22 bases between them. CDR3 loop: CASSLAVSPTLGYYNEQFF. The CDR3, as DNA: TGCGCCAGCAGCTTGGCCGTAAGTCCGACCCTAGGATACTACAATGAGCAGTTCTTC.

This clone was observed a few times. This chain uses TRBV30 with TRBJ2-1, with 7 bases fitting TRBD2. Germline CDR1 is GTSNPN and CDR2 is SVGIG (reference sequence). Losses at the gene ends were 7 bases for V and 6 bases for J; bases not matched to a gene: 9. The CDR3 extends over 13 amino acids. CDR3: CASRGLVGNEQFF. The CDR3 DNA is TGTGCCTCCCGCGGACTAGTCGGCAATGAGCAGTTCTTC.

The V and J genes are TRBV6-1 and TRBJ2-1; 10 nucleotides line up with TRBD2. Germline trimming cut 1 base from V and 9 bases from J; bases unmatched to any gene: 6. This CDR3 is 15 amino acids long. The germline V gene has CDR1 MNHNS and CDR2 SASEGT. The CDR3 loop is CASSEGLAGVAEQFF. The CDR3 DNA reads TGTGCCAGCAGTGAAGGGCTAGCGGGAGTGGCTGAGCAGTTCTTC.

V and J are TRBV5-1 and TRBJ2-3; 11 bases line up with TRBD2. Per the germline V gene, CDR1 is SGHRS and CDR2 is YFSETQ. Germline trimming cut 0 bases from V and 2 bases from J; bases unmatched to any gene: 14. The CDR3 is 20 amino acids. The DNA of the CDR3 is TGCGCCAGCAGCTTGGTTTCCCAATCTAGCGGGAGGCGAAACACAGATACGCAGTATTTT. Its translation: CASSLVSQSSGRRNTDTQYF.

J is TRBJ2-1 and V is TRBV19; 8 nucleotides line up with TRBD1. The CDR3 sequence is 14 residues long. V shed 3 bases, J shed 4 bases, and the junction held 2 bases outside the gene matches. CDR1 is LNHDA, CDR2 SQIVND, per germline (reference sequence). In nucleotides, the CDR3 is TGTGCCAGTAGTATCGGGACAGGATACAATGAGCAGTTCTTC. It encodes CASSIGTGYNEQFF.

The V call is TRBV2, the J call TRBJ1-1; D is unclear. The CDR3 extends over 11 amino acids. Trimming took off 8 bases at V and 7 bases at J, with 11 bases between the two ends. Looked up from germline, CDR1 is SNHLY and CDR2 is FYNNEI. CDR3 loop: CASAYSIEAFF. Written as DNA, the CDR3 is TGTGCCAGCGCCTATAGTATTGAAGCTTTCTTT.

This chain connects TRBV4-1 to TRBJ1-3; D is unclear. The CDR3 covers 17 residues. V gave up 4 bases and J gave up 0 bases, with 16 bases separating them. Germline V gene sequence: CDR1 MGHRA, CDR2 YSYEKL. Written as DNA, the CDR3 is TGCGCCAGCAGCCCGATCGCCGCACTCCTCTCTGGAAACACCATATATTTT. Its protein is CASSPIAALLSGNTIYF.

CDR3 region: CASSLDGRTEAFF. CDR3 in DNA: TGCGCCAGCAGCTTGGATGGCCGTACTGAAGCTTTCTTT. The rearrangement joins TRBV5-1 to TRBJ1-1; D gene uncertain. The CDR3 runs 13 residues. The germline V gene has CDR1 SGHRS and CDR2 YFSETQ. V was clipped by 0 bases and J by 5 bases, with 8 bases between them. The full variable domain, in which reference TRBV5-1 and TRBJ1-1 provide the parts outside the CDR3, is KAGVTQTPRYLIKTRGQQVTLSCSPISGHRSVSWYQQTPGQGLQFLFEYFSETQRNKGNFPGRFSGRQFSNSRSEMNVSTLELGDSALYLCASSLDGRTEAFFGQGTRLTVV.

This clone has only a few counts. The chain links TRBV9 to TRBJ2-1; perhaps TRBD2 as D (5 bases). Germline V gives CDR1 SGDLS, CDR2 YYNGEE. Trimming stripped 0 bases from V and 8 bases from J, with 15 bases between. The CDR3 length is 15 residues. The CDR3 here is CASSVDGLAFDEQFF. Written as DNA, the CDR3 is TGTGCCAGCAGCGTAGACGGGCTAGCCTTCGATGAGCAGTTCTTC.